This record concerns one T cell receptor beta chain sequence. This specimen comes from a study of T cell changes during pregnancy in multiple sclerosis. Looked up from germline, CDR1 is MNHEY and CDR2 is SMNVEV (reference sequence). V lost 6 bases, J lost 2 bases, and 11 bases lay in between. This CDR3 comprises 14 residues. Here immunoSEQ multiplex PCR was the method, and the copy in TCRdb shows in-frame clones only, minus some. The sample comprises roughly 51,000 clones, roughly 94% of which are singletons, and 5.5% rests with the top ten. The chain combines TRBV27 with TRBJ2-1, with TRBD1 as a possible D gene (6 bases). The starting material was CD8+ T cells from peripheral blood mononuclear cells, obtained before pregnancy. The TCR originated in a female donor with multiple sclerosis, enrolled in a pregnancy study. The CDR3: CASRNEGAYNEQFF. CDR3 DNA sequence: TGTGCCAGCAGGAACGAGGGGGCCTACAATGAGCAGTTCTTC.